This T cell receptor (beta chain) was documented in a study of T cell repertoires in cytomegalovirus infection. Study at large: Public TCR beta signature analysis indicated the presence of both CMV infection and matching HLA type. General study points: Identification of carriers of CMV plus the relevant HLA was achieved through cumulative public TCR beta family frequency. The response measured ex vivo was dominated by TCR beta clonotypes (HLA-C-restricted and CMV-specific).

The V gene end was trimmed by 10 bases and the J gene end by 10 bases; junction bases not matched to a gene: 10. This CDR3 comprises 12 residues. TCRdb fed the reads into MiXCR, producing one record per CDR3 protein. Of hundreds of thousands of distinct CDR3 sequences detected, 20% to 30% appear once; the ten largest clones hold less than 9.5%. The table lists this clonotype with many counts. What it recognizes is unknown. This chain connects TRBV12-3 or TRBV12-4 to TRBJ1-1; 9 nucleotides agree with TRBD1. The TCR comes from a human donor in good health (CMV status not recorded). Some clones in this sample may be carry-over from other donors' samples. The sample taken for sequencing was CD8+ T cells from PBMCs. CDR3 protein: CAIRDRASGAFF. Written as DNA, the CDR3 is TGTGCCATCCGGGACAGGGCCTCGGGAGCTTTCTTT.